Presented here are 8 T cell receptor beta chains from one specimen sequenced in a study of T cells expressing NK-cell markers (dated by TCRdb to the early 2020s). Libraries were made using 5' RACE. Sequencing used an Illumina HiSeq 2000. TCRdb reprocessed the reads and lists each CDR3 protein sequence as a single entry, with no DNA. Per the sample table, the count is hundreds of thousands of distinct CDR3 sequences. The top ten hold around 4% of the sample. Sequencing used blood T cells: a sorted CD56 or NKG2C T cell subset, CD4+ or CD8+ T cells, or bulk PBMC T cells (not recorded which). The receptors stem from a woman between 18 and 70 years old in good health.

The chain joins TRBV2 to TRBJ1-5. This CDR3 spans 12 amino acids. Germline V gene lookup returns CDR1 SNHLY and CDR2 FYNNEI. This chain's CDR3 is CASSGNNQPQHF.

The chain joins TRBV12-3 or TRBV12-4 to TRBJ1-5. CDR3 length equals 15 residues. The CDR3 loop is CASSISQSSNQPQHF.

CDR3 region: CASSGGTGKYF. The chain recombines TRBV7-8 with TRBJ2-7; TCRdb's D call, TRBD1, is unchecked because there is no DNA. This CDR3 region has 11 residues. Per the germline V gene, CDR1 is SGHVS and CDR2 is FQNEAQ.

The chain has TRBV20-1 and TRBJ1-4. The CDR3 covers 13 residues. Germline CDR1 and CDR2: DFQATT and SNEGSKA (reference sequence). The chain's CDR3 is CSARGGGLEKLFF.

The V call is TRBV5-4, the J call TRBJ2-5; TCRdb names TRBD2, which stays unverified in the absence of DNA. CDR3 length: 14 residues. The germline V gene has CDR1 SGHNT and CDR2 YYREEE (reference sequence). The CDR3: CASSLRRQGETQYF.

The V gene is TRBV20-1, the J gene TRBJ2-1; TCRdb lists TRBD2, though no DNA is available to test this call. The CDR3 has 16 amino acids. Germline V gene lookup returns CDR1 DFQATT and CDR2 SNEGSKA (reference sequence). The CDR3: CSARVRGLAGANEQFF.

The chain's CDR3 is CASSVQGGLGSPLHF. The genes are TRBV6-1 and TRBJ1-6; TCRdb's D call of TRBD1 is untestable without DNA. Germline CDR1 is MNHNS and CDR2 is SASEGT. CDR3 length: 15 residues.

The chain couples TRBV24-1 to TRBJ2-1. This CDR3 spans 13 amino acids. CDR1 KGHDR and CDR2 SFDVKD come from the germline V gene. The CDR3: CATSDLDYNEQFF.